This T cell receptor beta chain was identified in a study of cytomegalovirus exposure and HLA in healthy donors. Study findings and constraints: Most TCR sequences proved rare, with some public TCRs found in many donors. Being productive about 87% or about 30% of the time was typical of most TCR beta V segments in an earlier analysis. Most subjects had HLA-A and HLA-B alleles reportedly predicted accurately by TCR beta sequences.

The PCR used 60 Vbeta and 13 Jbeta primers. The table came from immunoSEQ multiplex PCR; TCRdb's copy has only in-frame clones and leaves some out. The data show roughly 130,000 clones, with about 63% seen just once and around 1.6% held by the top ten. V was pared by 5 bases and J by 2 bases, with 17 bases between. This CDR3 contains 15 residues. CDR1 and CDR2 from the germline V gene are SGHRS and YFSETQ. In regard to this clone: As yet, its antigen is unknown.

This receptor was taken from a young man in good health and CMV-seropositive. V gene TRBV5-1 combines with J gene TRBJ2-7; D might be TRBD1 (7 bases). Material for sequencing was PBMCs. Here the CDR3 DNA reads TGCGCCAGCAGGGAGGGACAGCTTTACACCTACGAGCAGTACTTC. Its protein is CASREGQLYTYEQYF.